Given below is one T cell receptor (beta chain) in context. This sample was taken from a study of blood T cell repertoires in COVID-19. Study overall: T cells, B-cell-depleted T cells, or PBMCs provided the cDNA or gDNA that served as material.

Authors' analysis steps: Reference gene primer amplification in the assay estimated nucleated cell counts. TCRdb's table, derived via immunoSEQ multiplex PCR, lists solely in-frame clones and lacks some. The DNA gave D and trimming, while V, J and clone size come from that table. The table has 130,000 to 150,000 clones, 85% to 90% seen once; the top ten hold 3.5% to 4.5%. V was clipped by 2 bases and J by 6 bases, with 10 bases between them. Germline CDR1 and CDR2: MNHNY and SVGAGI (reference sequence). The CDR3 contains 13 residues. Material: peripheral blood. The sequence was obtained from a woman aged 40-49 years with acute or convalescent COVID-19. The V and J genes are TRBV6-6 and TRBJ1-1, with D perhaps TRBD1 (5 bases). CDR3 DNA: TGTGCCAGCAGTTACCCGACAGCATCTGAAGCTTTCTTT. Protein: CASSYPTASEAFF.